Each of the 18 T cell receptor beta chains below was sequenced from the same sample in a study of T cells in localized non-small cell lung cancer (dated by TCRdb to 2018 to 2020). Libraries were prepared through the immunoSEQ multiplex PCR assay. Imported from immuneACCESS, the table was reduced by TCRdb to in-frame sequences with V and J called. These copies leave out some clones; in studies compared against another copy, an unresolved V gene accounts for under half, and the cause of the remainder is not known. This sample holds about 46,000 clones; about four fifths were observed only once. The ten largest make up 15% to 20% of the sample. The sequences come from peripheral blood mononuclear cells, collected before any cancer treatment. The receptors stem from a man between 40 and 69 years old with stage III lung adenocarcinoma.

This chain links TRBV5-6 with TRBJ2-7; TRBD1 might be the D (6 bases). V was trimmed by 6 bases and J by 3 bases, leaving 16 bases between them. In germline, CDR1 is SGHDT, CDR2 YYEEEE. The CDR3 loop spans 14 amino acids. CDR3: CASTLGAGSYEQYF. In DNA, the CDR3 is TGTGCCAGCACCCTGGGGGCAGGGAGCTACGAGCAGTACTTC.

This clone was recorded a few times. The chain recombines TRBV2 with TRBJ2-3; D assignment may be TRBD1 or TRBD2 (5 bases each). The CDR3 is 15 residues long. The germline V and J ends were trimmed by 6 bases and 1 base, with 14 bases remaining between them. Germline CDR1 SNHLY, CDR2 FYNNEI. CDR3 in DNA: TGTGCCAGCAGACGGGACCTACGGGGCACAGATACGCAGTATTTT. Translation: CASRRDLRGTDTQYF.

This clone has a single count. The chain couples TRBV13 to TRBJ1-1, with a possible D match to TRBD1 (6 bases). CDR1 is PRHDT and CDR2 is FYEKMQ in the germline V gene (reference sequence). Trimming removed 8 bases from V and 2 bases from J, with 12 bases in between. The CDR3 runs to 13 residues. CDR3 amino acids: CASGGGANTEAFF. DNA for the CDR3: TGTGCCAGCGGCGGGGGGGCTAACACTGAAGCTTTCTTT.

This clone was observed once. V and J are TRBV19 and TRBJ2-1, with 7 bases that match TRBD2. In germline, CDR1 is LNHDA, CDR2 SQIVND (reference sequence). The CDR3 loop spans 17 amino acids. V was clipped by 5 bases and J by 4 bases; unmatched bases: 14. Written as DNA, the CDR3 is TGTGCCAGTAGTCGCCAGGCTGGTGGCGGGGGTTACAATGAGCAGTTCTTC. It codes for CASSRQAGGGGYNEQFF.

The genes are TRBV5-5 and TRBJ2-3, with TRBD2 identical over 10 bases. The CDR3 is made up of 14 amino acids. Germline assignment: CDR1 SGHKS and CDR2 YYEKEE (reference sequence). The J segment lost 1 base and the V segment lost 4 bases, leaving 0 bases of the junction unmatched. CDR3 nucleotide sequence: TGTGCCAGCAGCCTAGCGGGGGGCACAGATACGCAGTATTTT. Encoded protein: CASSLAGGTDTQYF.

CDR3 amino acids: CASSSGTRSSEQYF. Here the CDR3 DNA reads TGTGCCAGCAGCTCCGGGACTCGCTCAAGCGAGCAGTACTTC. The J gene is TRBJ2-7, the V gene TRBV7-9; D possibly corresponds to TRBD2 (6 bases). Trimming took off 4 bases at V and 6 bases at J, with 16 bases between the two ends. The length of the CDR3 is 14 residues. CDR1 is SEHNR, CDR2 FQNEAQ, per germline (reference sequence).

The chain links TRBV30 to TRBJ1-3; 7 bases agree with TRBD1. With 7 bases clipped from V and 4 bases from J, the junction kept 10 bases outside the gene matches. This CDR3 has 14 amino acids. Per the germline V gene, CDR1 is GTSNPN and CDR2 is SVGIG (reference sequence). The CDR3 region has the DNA TGTGCCTTGGATCTCGGGACAGAAGGAAACACCATATATTTT. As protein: CALDLGTEGNTIYF.

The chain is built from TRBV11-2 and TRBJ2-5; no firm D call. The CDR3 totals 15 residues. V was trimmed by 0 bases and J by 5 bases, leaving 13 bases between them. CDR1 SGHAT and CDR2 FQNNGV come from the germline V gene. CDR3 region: CASSLEGHQGETQYF. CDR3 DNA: TGTGCCAGCAGCTTAGAGGGCCACCAAGGGGAGACCCAGTACTTC. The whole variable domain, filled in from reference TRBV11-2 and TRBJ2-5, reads EAGVAQSPRYKIIEKRQSVAFWCNPISGHATLYWYQQILGQGPKLLIQFQNNGVVDDSQLPKDRFSAERLKGVDSTLKIQPAKLEDSAVYLCASSLEGHQGETQYFGPGTRLLVL.

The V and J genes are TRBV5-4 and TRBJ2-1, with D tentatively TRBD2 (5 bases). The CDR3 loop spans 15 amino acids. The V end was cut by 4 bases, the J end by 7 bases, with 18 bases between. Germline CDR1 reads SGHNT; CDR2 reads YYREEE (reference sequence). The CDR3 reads CASSPALPSLNEQFF. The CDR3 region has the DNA TGTGCCAGCAGCCCGGCCTTGCCTAGCCTGAATGAGCAGTTCTTC.

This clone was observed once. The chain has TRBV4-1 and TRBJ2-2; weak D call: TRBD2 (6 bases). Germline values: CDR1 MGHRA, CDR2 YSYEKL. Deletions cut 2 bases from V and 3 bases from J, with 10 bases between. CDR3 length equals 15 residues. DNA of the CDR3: TGCGCCAGCAGCCAAAGCGGCGGGGACACCGGGGAGCTGTTTTTT. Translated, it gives CASSQSGGDTGELFF.

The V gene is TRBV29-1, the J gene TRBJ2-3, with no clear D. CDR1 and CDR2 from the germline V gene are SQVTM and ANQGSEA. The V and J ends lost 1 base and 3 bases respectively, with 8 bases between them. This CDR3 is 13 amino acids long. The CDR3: CSVEGSGTDTQYF. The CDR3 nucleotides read TGCAGCGTTGAAGGGAGTGGTACAGATACGCAGTATTTT.

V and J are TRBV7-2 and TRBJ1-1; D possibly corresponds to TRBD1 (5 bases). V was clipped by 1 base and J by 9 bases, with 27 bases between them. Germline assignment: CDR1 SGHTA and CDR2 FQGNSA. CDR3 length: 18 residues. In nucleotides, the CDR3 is TGTGCCAGCAGCTTAGGGAGGGTCCCAGGGTCCAGGGTATACCAAGCTTTCTTT. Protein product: CASSLGRVPGSRVYQAFF.

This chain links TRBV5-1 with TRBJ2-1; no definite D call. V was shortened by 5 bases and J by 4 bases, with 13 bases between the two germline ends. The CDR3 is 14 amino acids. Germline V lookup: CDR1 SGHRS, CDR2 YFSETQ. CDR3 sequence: CASRTDPPYNEQFF. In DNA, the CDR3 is TGCGCCAGCAGGACGGACCCCCCATACAATGAGCAGTTCTTC.

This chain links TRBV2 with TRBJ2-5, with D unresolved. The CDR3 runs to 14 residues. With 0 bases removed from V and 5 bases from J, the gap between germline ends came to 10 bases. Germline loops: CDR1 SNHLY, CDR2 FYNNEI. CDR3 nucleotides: TGTGCCAGCAGTGAAGCCGAAATGCAGGAGACCCAGTACTTC. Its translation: CASSEAEMQETQYF.

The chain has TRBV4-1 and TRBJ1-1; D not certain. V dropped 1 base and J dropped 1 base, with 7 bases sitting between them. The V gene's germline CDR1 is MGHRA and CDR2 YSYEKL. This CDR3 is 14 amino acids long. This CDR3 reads CASSQGLRNTEAFF. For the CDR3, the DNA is TGCGCCAGCAGCCAAGGCCTAAGGAACACTGAAGCTTTCTTT.

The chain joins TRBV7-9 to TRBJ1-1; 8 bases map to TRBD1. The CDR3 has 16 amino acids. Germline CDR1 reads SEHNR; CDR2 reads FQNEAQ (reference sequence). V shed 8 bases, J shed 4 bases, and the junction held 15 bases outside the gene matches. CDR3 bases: TGTGCCAGCCTCCCTCAGGGGGCGACTGGGGCCACTGAAGCTTTCTTT. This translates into CASLPQGATGATEAFF.

The CDR3 is CASSQDDWGGGATDTQYF. The CDR3 DNA is TGCGCCAGCAGCCAAGATGATTGGGGCGGGGGGGCAACAGATACGCAGTATTTT. V usage is TRBV4-1 and J usage is TRBJ2-3; 9 bases align to TRBD2. The V and J ends lost 0 bases and 3 bases, in that order; junction bases with no gene match: 10. CDR1 and CDR2 (germline): MGHRA, YSYEKL. The length of the CDR3 is 18 residues.

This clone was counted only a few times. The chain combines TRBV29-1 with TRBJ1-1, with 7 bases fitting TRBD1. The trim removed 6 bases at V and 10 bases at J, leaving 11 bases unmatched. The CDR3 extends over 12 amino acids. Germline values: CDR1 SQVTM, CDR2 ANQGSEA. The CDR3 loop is CSVVKTGRIAFF. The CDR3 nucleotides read TGCAGCGTGGTCAAGACAGGGCGTATAGCTTTCTTT.